These 16 T cell receptor beta chains were all obtained from the same sample, sequenced in a study of shared clonotypes between healthy human individuals. Using immunoSEQ multiplex PCR, the repertoire was profiled, and TCRdb retains in-frame clones only, with some absent. Found here are 2 million to 2.5 million clones, roughly 94% of them singletons; the top ten hold approximately 0.13%. Sequencing was done on a sample of naive CD4+ T cells sorted from blood. The subset was: CD45RA+ positively selected. The receptors come from a young man in good health.

The V and J genes are TRBV7-2 and TRBJ2-1; the match to TRBD2 covers 8 bases. CDR3 length equals 13 residues. Germline assignment: CDR1 SGHTA and CDR2 FQGNSA. J gave up 8 bases and V 4 bases, and 4 bases lay outside the gene matches. The CDR3 DNA sequence: TGTGCCAGCAGCTCCCCGGGGGGGGATGAGCAGTTCTTC. Translated, it gives CASSSPGGDEQFF.

The rearrangement links TRBV21-1 to TRBJ2-7. TRBV21-1 is termed a pseudogene. There are 13 residues in the CDR3. CDR3 in amino acids: CASRGRTCYEQYF. The CDR3 nucleotides read TGTGCCAGCAGAGGCAGGACCTGCTACGAGCAGTACTTC.

The J gene is TRBJ2-7, the V gene TRBV6-6, with no clear D. V lost 6 bases and J lost 2, with 11 bases in between. Germline CDR1 and CDR2: MNHNY and SVGAGI (reference sequence). This CDR3 comprises 13 residues. CDR3 amino acids: CASSRGGAYEQYF. CDR3 coding DNA: TGTGCCAGCAGCCGAGGTGGAGCCTACGAGCAGTACTTC.

The chain recombines TRBV4-3 with TRBJ1-6; unclear D gene. V lost 3 bases and J lost 0, with 9 bases in between. The CDR3 runs 16 residues. CDR1 and CDR2 (germline): LGHNA, YSLEER. The CDR3 is CASSQELSSYNSPLHF. For the CDR3, the DNA is TGCGCCAGCAGCCAGGAGCTAAGCTCCTATAATTCACCCCTCCACTTT.

The V gene is TRBV5-6, the J gene TRBJ2-7; 7 nucleotides agree with TRBD1. V lost 6 bases to trimming and J lost 2 bases; unmatched junction nucleotides: 11. The CDR3 consists of 15 residues. The germline V gene encodes CDR1 SGHDT and CDR2 YYEEEE. CDR3 sequence reads: CASTRRRQGTYEQYF. DNA for the CDR3: TGTGCCAGCACCCGAAGGAGACAGGGCACCTACGAGCAGTACTTC.

This chain links TRBV19 with TRBJ1-5, with D unresolved. Germline CDR1 reads LNHDA; CDR2 reads SQIVND (reference sequence). The CDR3 contains 12 residues. V dropped 8 bases and J dropped 7 bases, with 12 bases sitting between them. CDR3 sequence (DNA): TGTGCCAGTTCGGGTAGTCACCAGCCCCAGCATTTT. Translation: CASSGSHQPQHF.

The chain carries TRBV30 and TRBJ2-1, with TRBD2 matching over 7 bases. CDR3 length: 17 residues. Looked up from germline, CDR1 is GTSNPN and CDR2 is SVGIG (reference sequence). Trimming cost V 3 bases and J 6 bases; bases outside gene matches: 17. CDR3 nucleotides: TGTGCCTGGAGACGATTCTTAGGACTAGTCAAGGGCAATGAGCAGTTCTTC. Translating it yields CAWRRFLGLVKGNEQFF.

The chain links TRBV5-3 to TRBJ1-2; 8 positions agree with TRBD1. Being an ORF, TRBV5-3 has a function that is uncertain. The CDR3 totals 15 residues. With V trimmed by 4 bases and J by 8 bases, 13 bases remained unmatched. This chain's CDR3 is CARSNSTGTGKGYTF. CDR3 in DNA: TGTGCCAGAAGCAATTCTACCGGGACAGGCAAAGGCTACACCTTC.

The chain is built from TRBV6-5 and TRBJ2-5, with D unclear. Germline CDR1 and CDR2: MNHEY and SVGAGI. Trimming took 6 bases from V and 1 from J, leaving 15 bases between them. The CDR3 contains 15 residues. CDR3 sequence reads: CASRPDLTPQETQYF. As DNA, the CDR3 is TGTGCCAGCAGACCCGATTTGACTCCCCAAGAGACCCAGTACTTC.

The chain links TRBV5-1 to TRBJ2-5; TRBD2 matches 11 bases. CDR3 length equals 16 residues. V was clipped by 1 base and J by 5 bases; unmatched bases: 7. Germline loops: CDR1 SGHRS, CDR2 YFSETQ. The CDR3 region is CASSLTSGGPSETQYF. The CDR3 nucleotides read TGCGCCAGCAGCTTGACTAGCGGGGGCCCCTCGGAGACCCAGTACTTC.

This rearrangement joins TRBV25-1 to TRBJ1-2; D is unresolved. Trimming removed 4 bases at V and 3 bases at J, with 9 bases between. The germline CDR1 and CDR2 sequences are MGHDK and SYGVNS. This CDR3 has 13 residues. CDR3 sequence reads: CASSVPGYYGYTF. CDR3 in DNA: TGTGCCAGCAGTGTCCCGGGCTACTATGGCTACACCTTC.

This chain links TRBV6-5 with TRBJ1-2; TRBD1 aligns across 11 bases. The germline V gene has CDR1 MNHEY and CDR2 SVGAGI. V lost 7 bases to trimming and J lost 7 bases; unmatched junction nucleotides: 8. The CDR3 extends over 14 amino acids. CDR3 region: CASTRGTGGSGYTF. For the CDR3, the DNA is TGTGCCAGCACCCGTGGGACAGGGGGAAGTGGCTACACCTTC.

The genes are TRBV25-1 and TRBJ1-4; D might be TRBD1 (6 bases). There are 15 residues in the CDR3. V was pared by 5 bases and J by 4 bases, with 14 bases between. CDR1 and CDR2 (germline): MGHDK, SYGVNS. The CDR3 loop is CASSPEQGYNEKLFF. The DNA of the CDR3 is TGTGCCAGCAGTCCGGAACAGGGATATAATGAAAAACTGTTTTTT. Supplemented by reference TRBV25-1 and TRBJ1-4, the full variable domain reads EADIYQTPRYLVIGTGKKITLECSQTMGHDKMYWYQQDPGMELHLIHYSYGVNSTEKGDLSSESTVSRIRTEHFPLTLESARPSHTSQYLCASSPEQGYNEKLFFGSGTQLSVL.

The chain is built from TRBV29-1 and TRBJ2-3; perhaps TRBD1 as D (5 bases). CDR3 length: 13 amino acids. Deletions cut 3 bases from V and 1 base from J, with 8 bases between. The germline V gene has CDR1 SQVTM and CDR2 ANQGSEA. The DNA for the CDR3 is TGCAGCGTTGACAGGGTTGGCACAGATACGCAGTATTTT. This encodes CSVDRVGTDTQYF.

The chain employs TRBV10-3 and TRBJ2-1; 10 bases match TRBD1. The trim removed 6 bases at V and 5 bases at J, leaving 10 bases unmatched. This CDR3 has 16 residues. In germline, CDR1 is ENHRY, CDR2 SYGVKD. The CDR3 loop reads CAIRRTGTGANNEQFF. As DNA, the CDR3 is TGTGCCATCAGAAGGACCGGGACAGGGGCCAACAATGAGCAGTTCTTC.

The chain combines TRBV28 with TRBJ1-3; perhaps TRBD1 as D (5 bases). V was trimmed by 3 bases and J by 0 bases, leaving 18 bases between them. The germline gives CDR1 MDHEN, CDR2 SYDVKM. There are 18 residues in the CDR3. The CDR3 bases are TGTGCCAGCAGTTTTCTCTCCTCGACAGTTTTCTCTGGAAACACCATATATTTT. This translates into CASSFLSSTVFSGNTIYF.